The 8 T cell receptor beta chains listed next were all sequenced from one sample in a study of persistence of HIV-infected CD4 T cells. Cells were stimulated with overlapping HIV-1 Gag 15-mer peptides. Responding CD4+ T cells were sorted by upregulation of both CD40 ligand and CD69. Sequencing used immunoSEQ version 4 in survey mode. Here immunoSEQ multiplex PCR was the method, and the copy in TCRdb shows in-frame clones only, minus some. Of around 26,000 clones listed, about 74% are singletons. For these receptors, no antigen is known. Sequences were derived from CD4+ T cells sorted from PBMCs after roughly 18-hour stimulation, sampled from a patient who received antiretroviral therapy. These receptors were taken from an adult man with HIV who was CMV-seropositive.

CDR3 sequence reads: CASSDRTNTGELFF. CDR3 DNA: TGTGCCAGCAGTGACCGGACGAACACCGGGGAGCTGTTTTTT. The V and J genes are TRBV6-1 and TRBJ2-2; D gene uncertain. Trimming took off 3 bases at V and 0 bases at J, with 5 bases between the two ends. The germline gives CDR1 MNHNS, CDR2 SASEGT. This CDR3 region has 14 residues.

The chain joins TRBV21-1 to TRBJ2-7; the table's D call of TRBD2 was not tested on the DNA. TRBV21-1 counts as a pseudogene. CDR3 size: 18 residues. CDR3 sequence: CASSKKELRRKYYYEQYF. As DNA, the CDR3 is TGTGCCAGCAGCAAAAAAGAGTTGAGGAGAAAGTACTACTACGAGCAGTACTTC.

This clone has more than one count but fewer than ten. The chain recombines TRBV5-1 with TRBJ2-3; D remains unclear. Germline V gene sequence: CDR1 SGHRS, CDR2 YFSETQ. This CDR3 comprises 14 residues. The V end was cut by 0 bases, the J end by 5 bases, with 10 bases between. CDR3 region: CASSLALRQDTQYF. The CDR3 DNA follows: TGCGCCAGCAGCTTGGCCTTAAGGCAAGATACGCAGTATTTT.

This sequence joins TRBV19 and TRBJ2-2; no definite D call. This CDR3 comprises 15 residues. Germline CDR1 and CDR2: LNHDA and SQIVND (reference sequence). V gave up 3 bases and J gave up 2 bases, with 10 bases separating them. CDR3 sequence: CASSMTAENTGELFF. DNA of the CDR3: TGTGCCAGTAGTATGACGGCAGAAAACACCGGGGAGCTGTTTTTT.

The chain recombines TRBV7-3 with TRBJ2-2, with 8 bases fitting TRBD1. The CDR3 contains 14 residues. The V gene end was trimmed by 5 bases and the J gene end by 4 bases; junction bases not matched to a gene: 3. The V gene's germline CDR1 is SGHTA and CDR2 FQGTGA. This CDR3 reads CASSRQGSTGELFF. CDR3 bases: TGTGCCAGCAGCCGACAGGGGAGCACCGGGGAGCTGTTTTTT.

This rearrangement joins TRBV7-7 to TRBJ2-1; 10 bases agree with TRBD1. The V segment lost 0 bases and the J segment 4 bases; nucleotides outside the gene matches: 6. The CDR3 is made up of 17 amino acids. Germline CDR1 and CDR2: SSHAT and FNYEAQ (reference sequence). CDR3: CASSLAPPGQGYNEQFF. CDR3 bases: TGTGCCAGCAGCTTAGCCCCGCCGGGACAGGGGTACAATGAGCAGTTCTTC.

The chain joins TRBV5-5 to TRBJ1-5; 7 bases are a match to TRBD1. This CDR3 contains 14 residues. Germline CDR1 SGHKS, CDR2 YYEKEE (reference sequence). V gave up 2 bases and J gave up 5 bases; unmatched junction bases: 4. For the CDR3, the DNA is TGTGCCAGCAGCTTCCAGGGGGGGGATCAGCCCCAGCATTTT. Protein product: CASSFQGGDQPQHF.

The genes are TRBV11-2 and TRBJ2-1; 12 nucleotides line up with TRBD2. J lost 0 bases, V lost 1 base, and 4 bases had no gene match. This CDR3 has 18 residues. Per the germline V gene, CDR1 is SGHAT and CDR2 is FQNNGV. The CDR3: CASSLVLAGGSSYNEQFF. The CDR3 bases are TGTGCCAGCAGCTTAGTGCTAGCGGGGGGGAGCTCCTACAATGAGCAGTTCTTC.